The present TCR beta chain was sequenced within a study of T cell responses to AZD1222 COVID-19 vaccine. Measured with immunoSEQ multiplex PCR; TCRdb has only the in-frame clones, and not every one. This sample has about 110,000 clones; 80% to 95% occur once, and the top ten carry about 1.2%. The CDR3 runs to 14 residues. J was trimmed by 8 bases and V by 1 base; bases with no gene match: 4. The germline V gene encodes CDR1 SGHTA and CDR2 FQGNSA. Study findings and constraints: Vaccine-associated CD4 TCRs spanned spike, dominant at 160-218 and 743-854. Spike-specific TCR breadth and depth both grew after two AZD1222 doses. The donor cohort was predominantly white British with a female majority, and clonal diversity may have been underestimated.

Comment on this clone: The antigen remains undetermined.

The source material was peripheral blood, sampled on day 0 of AZD1222 vaccination. V and J are TRBV7-2 and TRBJ1-2; 10 bases align to TRBD1. The origin of this receptor is an adult in good health. The CDR3 DNA reads as TGTGCCAGCAGCTTAGGACAGGGGGCGGGAGGCTACACCTTC. This gives the protein CASSLGQGAGGYTF. Based on the CDR3 plus reference TRBV7-2 and TRBJ1-2, the full variable domain is GAGVSQSPSNKVTEKGKDVELRCDPISGHTALYWYRQSLGQGLEFLIYFQGNSAPDKSGLPSDRFSAERTGGSVSTLTIQRTQQEDSAVYLCASSLGQGAGGYTFGSGTRLTVV.